This TCR beta chain came from a study of identical twins. Overall study findings and caveats: The study based its conclusions on cross-sectional statistical analysis and did not follow the same donors. Invariant MAIT and iNKT cells may have partly biased zero-insertion analyses.

In regard to this clonotype: The target antigen is unknown.

Trimming pared 7 bases from V and 2 bases from J, leaving 15 bases between. The CDR3 contains 16 residues. TCRdb passed the 5' RACE reads through MiXCR, listing each CDR3 protein once. The repertoire has about 100,000 distinct CDR3 sequences, under 6.5% of them found once; the top ten carry approximately 12%. J is TRBJ2-6 and V is TRBV12-3 or TRBV12-4; maybe TRBD2 (6 bases). Source material: memory T cells sorted from blood. This sequence was found in a woman aged 50 to 60 in good health. Written as DNA, the CDR3 is TGTGCCAGCAAAAATTGGGGGGTTGCTGGGGCCAACGTCCTGACTTTC. Translated: CASKNWGVAGANVLTF.